This is a list of T cell receptor beta chains from one sample in a study of shared clonotypes between healthy human individuals. Clones were sequenced by immunoSEQ multiplex PCR, and TCRdb holds only the in-frame ones, with some missing. The data hold roughly 530,000 clones, with less than 96% observed a single time. Sequenced input: naive CD4+ T cells sorted from blood. These receptors came from a woman aged 30 to 39 in good health. Each CDR3 is given with its conserved first and last residue. D genes are given only for firm matches. Clone size is given for some rows only: seen once, a few or many times, or a class if the clone is expanded.

clone size | D gene | J gene | V gene | CDR3 protein | CDR3 DNA
- | - | TRBJ2-1 | TRBV2 | CASSGARAGEQFF | TGTGCCAGCAGTGGGGCCCGGGCAGGGGAGCAGTTCTTC
- | TRBD2 | TRBJ2-1 | TRBV19 | CASSIRGGSGSGNEQFF | TGTGCCAGTAGTATCCGAGGGGGTAGCGGGAGCGGGAATGAGCAGTTCTTC
- | - | TRBJ1-4 | TRBV11-2 | CASSRTENEKLFF | TGTGCCAGCAGCCGGACAGAGAATGAAAAACTGTTTTTT
- | TRBD2 | TRBJ2-7 | TRBV5-4 | CASSFGLAQTYEQYF | TGTGCCAGCAGCTTCGGACTAGCCCAAACCTACGAGCAGTACTTC
- | - | TRBJ2-7 | TRBV7-2 | CASSLEAGYLYEQYF | TGTGCCAGCAGCTTAGAGGCGGGATACCTCTACGAGCAGTACTTC
- | - | TRBJ2-2 | TRBV10-3 | CAISESWGSGTGELFF | TGTGCCATCAGTGAGTCTTGGGGATCGGGTACCGGGGAGCTGTTTTTT
- | - | TRBJ1-4 | TRBV28 | CASSQGYEKLFF | TGTGCCAGCAGCCAGGGGTATGAAAAACTGTTTTTT
- | - | TRBJ2-3 | TRBV7-9 | CASSFSVSTDTQYF | TGTGCCAGCAGCTTCAGCGTCAGCACAGATACGCAGTATTTT
- | TRBD1 | TRBJ1-4 | TRBV28 | CASNSEKGARNEKLFF | TGTGCCAGCAATTCTGAAAAGGGGGCGAGGAATGAAAAACTGTTTTTT
once | - | TRBJ2-5 | TRBV5-1 | CASSFYTKRETQYF | TGCGCCAGCAGCTTCTACACCAAAAGGGAGACCCAGTACTTC
- | TRBD1 | TRBJ2-6 | TRBV19 | CASSILVGQGERGSGANVLTF | TGTGCCAGTAGTATATTGGTCGGACAGGGGGAAAGGGGCTCTGGGGCCAACGTCCTGACTTTC
- | TRBD2 | TRBJ2-5 | TRBV11-2 | CASSLTSGRPETQYF | TGTGCCAGCAGCCTGACTAGCGGGAGGCCAGAGACCCAGTACTTC
- | - | TRBJ1-6 | TRBV28 | CASSFRIDSYNSPLHF | TGTGCCAGCAGTTTCAGGATCGACTCCTATAATTCACCCCTCCACTTT
- | - | TRBJ2-3 | TRBV5-1 | CASSLAGSLDTQYF | TGCGCCAGCAGCTTGGCTGGATCTTTGGATACGCAGTATTTT
- | - | TRBJ1-5 | TRBV28 | CASSSGRQYSNQPQHF | TGTGCCAGCAGTTCAGGCAGACAGTATAGCAATCAGCCCCAGCATTTT
- | TRBD1 | TRBJ2-3 | TRBV6-6 | CASSYDQTGFGDTQYF | TGTGCCAGCAGTTACGACCAGACAGGGTTTGGAGATACGCAGTATTTT
- | - | TRBJ2-3 | TRBV18 | CASSPRDSSTDTQYF | TGTGCCAGCTCACCAAGGGACTCGAGCACAGATACGCAGTATTTT
- | - | TRBJ1-6 | TRBV30 | CAWTNPQGTSRPLHF | TGTGCCTGGACCAACCCCCAGGGAACCAGTCGACCCCTCCACTTT
- | - | TRBJ1-1 | TRBV19 | CASSITGSTEAFF | TGTGCCAGTAGCATTACAGGGAGCACTGAAGCTTTCTTT
- | - | TRBJ2-1 | TRBV5-4 | CASSFAWADEQFF | TGTGCCAGCAGCTTTGCTTGGGCCGATGAGCAGTTCTTC
- | - | TRBJ2-5 | TRBV30 | CAWSVVETQYF | TGTGCCTGGAGTGTCGTAGAGACCCAGTACTTC
once | - | TRBJ2-7 | TRBV4-1 | CASSQLYPSGRGKDYEQYF | TGCGCCAGCAGCCAACTTTACCCGTCCGGACGGGGGAAGGACTACGAGCAGTACTTC
- | - | TRBJ1-1 | TRBV28 | CASSFGTAPNTEAFF | TGTGCCAGCAGTTTCGGCACCGCTCCGAACACTGAAGCTTTCTTT
- | TRBD2 | TRBJ2-7 | TRBV9 | CASSPQEGLAGVSYEQYF | TGTGCCAGCAGCCCCCAGGAGGGACTAGCGGGAGTGTCCTACGAGCAGTACTTC
- | - | TRBJ1-6 | TRBV5-8 | CASSLDGRYNSPLHF | TGTGCCAGCAGCTTGGACGGGAGATATAATTCACCCCTCCACTTT
- | TRBD2 | TRBJ2-3 | TRBV5-8 | CASSPGTSGREWLDTQYF | TGTGCCAGCAGTCCCGGGACTAGCGGGAGGGAGTGGCTAGATACGCAGTATTTT
- | - | TRBJ2-7 | TRBV19 | CASSIGQSYEQYF | TGTGCCAGTAGTATAGGGCAGTCCTACGAGCAGTACTTC
- | TRBD2 | TRBJ2-1 | TRBV7-2 | CASSRKGTSGHYNEQFF | TGTGCCAGCAGCCGAAAAGGGACTAGCGGACACTACAATGAGCAGTTCTTC
- | TRBD2 | TRBJ2-1 | TRBV5-1 | CASNDLAAYNEQFF | TGCGCCAGCAATGACCTAGCGGCTTACAATGAGCAGTTCTTC
- | TRBD1 | TRBJ1-5 | TRBV7-2 | CASSSRTGTDQPQHF | TGTGCCAGCAGCTCGAGGACAGGGACGGATCAGCCCCAGCATTTT
- | - | TRBJ2-7 | TRBV5-8 | CASSYPTRAYEQYF | TGTGCCAGCAGCTACCCGACGAGGGCCTACGAGCAGTACTTC
- | - | TRBJ2-5 | TRBV2 | CASRDDYPSGTQYF | TGTGCCAGCAGGGACGACTACCCCTCGGGGACCCAGTACTTC
- | - | TRBJ2-7 | TRBV28 | CASSSPPGSAEQYF | TGTGCCAGCAGCTCACCCCCAGGGAGTGCCGAGCAGTACTTC
- | - | TRBJ2-7 | TRBV7-2 | CASSLVRTNEQYF | TGTGCCAGCAGCTTAGTACGTACAAACGAGCAGTACTTC
- | TRBD2 | TRBJ2-2 | TRBV29-1 | CSVRLAGDTGELFF | TGCAGCGTTAGACTAGCGGGAGACACCGGGGAGCTGTTTTTT
- | - | TRBJ1-5 | TRBV5-1 | CASSTRDNRRRRQPQHF | TGCGCCAGCAGCACCCGGGACAACCGCCGGAGGCGTCAGCCCCAGCATTTT
once | TRBD2 | TRBJ2-6 | TRBV30 | CAWTGAGLLSGANVLTF | TGTGCCTGGACGGGAGCGGGACTGCTCTCTGGGGCCAACGTCCTGACTTTC
- | - | TRBJ2-7 | TRBV11-2 | CASSSVQGLSEQYF | TGTGCCAGCAGCTCCGTACAGGGTTTGTCGGAGCAGTACTTC
- | - | TRBJ1-1 | TRBV19 | CASSYRANTEAFF | TGTGCCAGTAGTTACAGGGCTAACACTGAAGCTTTCTTT
- | - | TRBJ2-7 | TRBV28 | CASSSGGPTYYEQYF | TGTGCCAGCAGTTCCGGGGGTCCGACCTACTACGAGCAGTACTTC
- | TRBD2 | TRBJ2-1 | TRBV27 | CASSRRTSGSNYNEQFF | TGTGCCAGCAGCCGACGGACTAGCGGCAGCAACTACAATGAGCAGTTCTTC
- | - | TRBJ1-1 | TRBV20-1 | CSAGVNTEAFF | TGCAGTGCTGGTGTGAACACTGAAGCTTTCTTT
- | - | TRBJ2-7 | TRBV6-1 | CASSESPPPAYEQYF | TGTGCCAGCAGTGAAAGCCCACCTCCTGCCTACGAGCAGTACTTC
- | TRBD1 | TRBJ1-2 | TRBV28 | CASTDRGLYYGYTF | TGTGCCAGCACCGACAGGGGCCTTTACTATGGCTACACCTTC
- | TRBD2 | TRBJ2-7 | TRBV19 | CASSISGSRSYEQYF | TGTGCCAGTAGTATAAGCGGGAGCCGGTCCTACGAGCAGTACTTC
- | - | TRBJ1-5 | TRBV28 | CASTPGVWSNQPQHF | TGTGCCAGCACCCCGGGGGTCTGGAGCAATCAGCCCCAGCATTTT
once | TRBD1 | TRBJ1-2 | TRBV29-1 | CSATGTAYGYTF | TGCAGCGCCACCGGGACAGCCTATGGCTACACCTTC
- | - | TRBJ2-3 | TRBV29-1 | CSVETSKGGDTQYF | TGCAGCGTTGAAACTAGCAAGGGTGGAGATACGCAGTATTTT
once | TRBD2 | TRBJ2-1 | TRBV6-5 | CASRRLAGVENEQFF | TGTGCCAGCAGGCGACTAGCGGGAGTCGAAAATGAGCAGTTCTTC
- | - | TRBJ1-1 | TRBV5-6 | CASSFRHMNTEAFF | TGTGCCAGCAGCTTTAGGCATATGAACACTGAAGCTTTCTTT
- | TRBD1 | TRBJ1-4 | TRBV6-5 | CASSYTQGAANEKLFF | TGTGCCAGCAGTTACACCCAGGGGGCGGCTAATGAAAAACTGTTTTTT
- | - | TRBJ2-4 | TRBV30 | CAWSAENIQYF | TGTGCCTGGAGTGCGGAGAACATTCAGTACTTC
- | - | TRBJ1-2 | TRBV6-1 | CASSLALEATYGYTF | TGTGCCAGCAGCCTAGCTTTGGAGGCGACCTATGGCTACACCTTC
- | - | TRBJ1-1 | TRBV5-4 | CASSLGGPEGTEAFF | TGTGCCAGCAGCTTGGGGGGCCCGGAGGGGACTGAAGCTTTCTTT
- | - | TRBJ1-1 | TRBV28 | CASNIPGSLATEAFF | TGTGCCAGCAATATTCCGGGATCCCTGGCCACTGAAGCTTTCTTT
- | TRBD2 | TRBJ2-2 | TRBV19 | CASSIPREGTGELFF | TGTGCCAGTAGTATCCCCCGGGAGGGTACCGGGGAGCTGTTTTTT
- | - | TRBJ1-5 | TRBV9 | CASSVGDSNQPQHF | TGTGCCAGCAGCGTAGGGGACAGCAATCAGCCCCAGCATTTT
- | - | TRBJ2-7 | TRBV11-2 | CASSFSGSGYEQYF | TGTGCCAGCAGCTTTTCGGGTAGCGGATACGAGCAGTACTTC